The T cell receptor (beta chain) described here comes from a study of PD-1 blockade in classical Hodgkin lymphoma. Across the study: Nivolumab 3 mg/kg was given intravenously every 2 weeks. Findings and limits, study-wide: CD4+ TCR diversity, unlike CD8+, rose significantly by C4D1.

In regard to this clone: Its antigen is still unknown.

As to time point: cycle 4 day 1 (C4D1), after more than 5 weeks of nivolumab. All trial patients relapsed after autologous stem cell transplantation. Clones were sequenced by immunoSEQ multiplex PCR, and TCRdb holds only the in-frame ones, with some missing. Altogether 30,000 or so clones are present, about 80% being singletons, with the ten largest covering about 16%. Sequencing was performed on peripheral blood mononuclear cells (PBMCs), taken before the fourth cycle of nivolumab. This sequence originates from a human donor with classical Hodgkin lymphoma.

Written as DNA, the CDR3 is TGTGCCTGGATTTCTGCGGGAGTCCACGAGACCCAGTACTTC. Translating it yields CAWISAGVHETQYF. The genes are TRBV30 and TRBJ2-5; TRBD2 aligns across 7 bases. The length of the CDR3 is 14 residues. Germline V gene data show CDR1 as GTSNPN and CDR2 as SVGIG (reference sequence). Trimming removed 4 bases from V and 5 bases from J; junction bases left unmatched: 10.